One sample yielded the 14 T cell receptor beta chains listed below, sequenced in a study of T cells in Graves' hyperthyroidism and ophthalmopathy (dated by TCRdb to the late 2010s). Library creation used multiplex PCR. TCRdb names Illumina HiSeq 2000 as the instrument used. The TCR beta CDR3 regions were amplified from RNA transcripts. The TCR CDR3 was subjected to a first round of RT-PCR using the HTBI primer set and the Qiagen OneStep RT-PCR kit. TCRdb trimmed public reads at Q25 via fastp, called clones via MiXCR and kept in-frame beta chains. CDR3 protein sequences are deduplicated, and each keeps its most common genes and DNA. Within this sample are over 700,000 distinct CDR3 sequences, with approximately 18% of them counted one time only. Together, the top ten hold around 15% of the sample. The sequenced sample was blood. These receptors all come from a woman aged 45-65 years with Graves' hyperthyroidism that later progressed to Graves' ophthalmopathy.

This clonotype turned up a few times. The rearrangement uses TRBV7-3 and TRBJ2-2; tentative D call: TRBD2 (6 bases). This CDR3 has 14 amino acids. Germline CDR1 reads SGHTA; CDR2 reads FQGTGA. The germline V and J ends were trimmed by 10 bases and 2 bases, with 14 bases remaining between them. The CDR3 coding sequence is TGTGCCACGGCGCGGGGCCTAAACACCGGGGAGCTGTTTTTT. Translating gives CATARGLNTGELFF.

The table lists this clonotype with a few counts. This rearrangement joins TRBV5-1 to TRBJ1-1; 7 bases align to TRBD1. Looked up from germline, CDR1 is SGHRS and CDR2 is YFSETQ. The CDR3 runs to 14 residues. J was trimmed by 3 bases and V by 0 bases; bases with no gene match: 2. In nucleotides, the CDR3 is TGCGCCAGCAGCTTGGGTGGACAGGACACTGAAGCTTTCTTT. It yields the protein CASSLGGQDTEAFF.

There are a few counts of this clonotype. Here the CDR3 reads CASSVGTTDDYGYTF. The CDR3 DNA reads as TGTGCCAGCAGCGTAGGTACGACGGATGACTATGGCTACACCTTC. The chain recombines TRBV9 with TRBJ1-2; D call uncertain. CDR1 and CDR2 (germline): SGDLS, YYNGEE. This CDR3 is 15 amino acids long. Deletions cut 0 bases from V and 3 bases from J, with 12 bases between.

As to this clonotype: A much more abundant neighbour one base away suggests this may be a read error. The chain links TRBV12-3 or TRBV12-4 to TRBJ1-2; 7 nucleotides match TRBD1. The CDR3 is made up of 14 amino acids. V lost 4 bases and J lost 5; bases outside the gene matches: 7. This chain's CDR3 is CASSSYGQAYGYTF. DNA of the CDR3: TGTGCCAGCAGTTCCTATGGACAGGCTTATGGCTACACCTTC.

This clonotype has a handful of counts. The rearrangement links TRBV6-2 or TRBV6-3 to TRBJ1-2, with TRBD1 matching over 7 bases. The CDR3 is made up of 14 amino acids. CDR1 MNHEY and CDR2 SVGEGT come from the germline V gene. V was pared by 0 bases and J by 6 bases, with 4 bases of the junction left unmatched. CDR3 region: CASSYSGQRDGYTF. CDR3 nucleotides: TGTGCCAGCAGTTACTCGGGACAGAGGGATGGCTACACCTTC.

At least ten counts were recorded for this clonotype. This rearrangement joins TRBV6-1 to TRBJ2-1, with TRBD2 identical over 11 bases. Per germline, CDR1 MNHNS and CDR2 SASEGT. The CDR3 has 14 residues. The V gene end was trimmed by 7 bases and the J gene end by 8 bases; junction bases not matched to a gene: 7. The CDR3 loop is CASMLSGGAHEQFF. DNA of the CDR3: TGTGCCAGCATGCTTAGCGGGGGGGCCCATGAGCAGTTCTTC.

This clonotype has a count of ten or more. This chain links TRBV15 with TRBJ2-5, with D maybe TRBD2 (6 bases). Germline CDR1 LNHNV, CDR2 YYDKDF (reference sequence). Deletions cut 5 bases from V and 6 bases from J, with 16 bases between. The CDR3 has 14 amino acids. The CDR3 sequence: CATSGGLEGKTQYF. In DNA form, the CDR3 reads TGTGCCACCAGCGGAGGGTTGGAGGGGAAGACCCAGTACTTC.

This clonotype turned up a few times. This chain links TRBV20-1 with TRBJ1-2; the D gene is possibly TRBD1 (5 bases). CDR3 length equals 13 residues. Germline V gene sequence: CDR1 DFQATT, CDR2 SNEGSKA (reference sequence). V lost 2 bases and J 7 bases, leaving 14 bases between the germline ends. The CDR3 reads CSARKFQGFGYTF. Written as DNA, the CDR3 is TGCAGTGCTAGAAAATTCCAGGGTTTTGGCTACACCTTC.

V usage is TRBV7-9 and J usage is TRBJ1-6; the D gene is possibly TRBD1 (5 bases). The V end was cut by 0 bases, the J end by 8 bases, with 17 bases between. Per the germline V gene, CDR1 is SEHNR and CDR2 is FQNEAQ (reference sequence). The CDR3 length is 17 residues. The CDR3 DNA is TGTGCCAGCAGCTTAGCAAGGGACCTCCGGGCCCATTCACCCCTCCACTTT. Encoded protein: CASSLARDLRAHSPLHF.

This clonotype was seen repeatedly, ten times or more. The chain joins TRBV12-5 to TRBJ1-1; D unresolved. V gave up 3 bases and J gave up 1 base, with 18 bases separating them. Germline loops: CDR1 LGHNT, CDR2 FRNRAP. CDR3 size: 17 residues. The CDR3 protein is CASGFILQATTNTEAFF. In nucleotides, the CDR3 is TGTGCTAGTGGTTTCATCCTTCAGGCGACAACGAACACTGAAGCTTTCTTT.

The genes are TRBV20-1 and TRBJ1-4; 7 positions match TRBD1. This CDR3 spans 19 amino acids. Germline V gene data show CDR1 as DFQATT and CDR2 as SNEGSKA (reference sequence). The J segment lost 5 bases and the V segment lost 5 bases, leaving 23 bases of the junction unmatched. The CDR3 reads CSASETARGRSTPNEKLFF. CDR3 in DNA: TGCAGTGCTTCAGAGACGGCCAGGGGGAGGTCGACCCCCAATGAAAAACTGTTTTTT.

The V call is TRBV6-9, the J call TRBJ2-1; TRBD2 agrees at 7 bases. The CDR3 has 15 residues. Germline V gene sequence: CDR1 MNHGY, CDR2 SVAAGI. V lost 3 bases and J lost 0; bases outside the gene matches: 2. CDR3 region: CASSYGDYSYNEQFF. DNA of the CDR3: TGTGCCAGCAGTTACGGGGACTACTCCTACAATGAGCAGTTCTTC.

This clonotype was seen many times. This chain links TRBV12-3 or TRBV12-4 with TRBJ1-2; no clear D gene. Between the trimmed V and J ends, which lost 2 bases and 6 bases, there was a span of 10 bases. The CDR3 is 13 residues long. The CDR3 reads CASSLLQVHGYTF. The CDR3 coding sequence is TGTGCCAGCAGTTTATTGCAGGTTCATGGCTACACCTTC.

This clonotype showed up just a few times. The CDR3: CASSSRGILNGYTF. DNA for the CDR3: TGTGCCAGCAGTTCCCGTGGGATTCTGAATGGCTACACCTTC. The chain has TRBV27 and TRBJ1-2; no definite D call. The V gene's germline CDR1 is MNHEY and CDR2 SMNVEV (reference sequence). V lost 4 bases and J lost 6, with 15 bases in between. This CDR3 has 14 amino acids.